The 28 T cell receptor beta chains below come from one sample, sequenced in a study of identical twins. From the 5' RACE reads, TCRdb called clonotypes with MiXCR, one entry per CDR3 protein. The repertoire holds 400,000 to 500,000 distinct CDR3 sequences, 18% seen once, with 10% to 15% in the top ten. What was sequenced was naive T cells sorted from blood. These receptors were collected from a man aged 50 or older in good health.

J is TRBJ2-1 and V is TRBV5-1, with TRBD2 matching over 9 bases. The CDR3 runs to 17 residues. The germline CDR1 and CDR2 sequences are SGHRS and YFSETQ. J lost 3 bases, V lost 0 bases, and 7 bases had no gene match. Written as DNA, the CDR3 is TGCGCCAGCAGCTTGGCCGCGGGGGGGCAACACTACAATGAGCAGTTCTTC. It encodes CASSLAAGGQHYNEQFF.

The rearrangement joins TRBV28 to TRBJ2-2; D not certain. The CDR3 consists of 14 residues. V gave up 4 bases and J gave up 7 bases, with 13 bases separating them. The germline gives CDR1 MDHEN, CDR2 SYDVKM. The CDR3: CASSSSRASGELFF. The DNA for the CDR3 is TGTGCCAGCAGTTCTTCCCGGGCTAGCGGGGAGCTGTTTTTT.

This sequence joins TRBV11-2 and TRBJ2-3; no reliable D call. V was cut by 3 bases and J by 0 bases, with 10 bases left in between. CDR3 length equals 15 residues. Per germline, CDR1 SGHAT and CDR2 FQNNGV. CDR3 in DNA: TGTGCCAGCAGCTTGAGCCAGACTAGCACAGATACGCAGTATTTT. Translation: CASSLSQTSTDTQYF.

The rearrangement joins TRBV5-1 to TRBJ2-1; 7 bases agree with TRBD1. J lost 5 bases, V lost 5 bases, and 7 bases had no gene match. Germline CDR1 SGHRS, CDR2 YFSETQ. The CDR3 totals 14 residues. CDR3 in DNA: TGCGCCAGCAGTTTTCCGGACAGGAACAATGAGCAGTTCTTC. This gives the protein CASSFPDRNNEQFF.

This clonotype was detected ten times or more. The genes are TRBV18 and TRBJ1-1; 8 nucleotides align to TRBD1. V lost 3 bases and J lost 1; bases outside the gene matches: 7. The germline gives CDR1 KGHSH, CDR2 LQKENI. CDR3 length: 16 amino acids. CDR3: CASSPSNDRGNTEAFF. As DNA, the CDR3 is TGTGCCAGCTCACCCAGCAACGACAGGGGGAACACTGAAGCTTTCTTT.

V gene TRBV4-3 combines with J gene TRBJ2-2; 13 bases line up with TRBD2. Germline CDR1 and CDR2: LGHNA and YSLEER. This CDR3 region has 17 residues. Trimming cost V 5 bases and J 3 bases; bases outside gene matches: 6. The CDR3 here is CASSYGLAGVHTGELFF. In nucleotides, the CDR3 is TGCGCCAGCAGCTACGGACTAGCGGGAGTTCACACCGGGGAGCTGTTTTTT.

The chain uses TRBV9 and TRBJ1-3; D ambiguous. Trimming took off 3 bases at V and 4 bases at J, with 14 bases between the two ends. Germline V gene lookup returns CDR1 SGDLS and CDR2 YYNGEE. The CDR3 covers 15 residues. CDR3: CASSDRGVDGNTIYF. CDR3 nucleotides: TGTGCCAGCAGCGACCGTGGGGTCGACGGAAACACCATATATTTT.

V and J are TRBV19 and TRBJ2-1; D may be TRBD1 (5 bases). V dropped 2 bases and J dropped 5 bases, with 13 bases sitting between them. Germline CDR1 and CDR2: LNHDA and SQIVND (reference sequence). CDR3 length equals 15 residues. The CDR3 region has the DNA TGTGCCAGTAGTATATACCAGGGTCGGGACAATGAGCAGTTCTTC. It encodes CASSIYQGRDNEQFF.

This clonotype appeared many times. The V and J genes are TRBV4-3 and TRBJ2-3; TRBD1 aligns across 7 bases. The CDR3 contains 17 residues. V lost 0 bases, J lost 2 bases, and 8 bases stayed unmatched. Germline V CDR1 and CDR2: LGHNA, YSLEER. CDR3 amino acids: CASSQDHNRGTTDTQYF. The CDR3 nucleotides read TGCGCCAGCAGCCAAGATCATAACAGGGGTACCACAGATACGCAGTATTTT.

In the case of this clonotype: At one end the junction does not follow the germline gene, possibly because of a read error. The chain links TRBV25-1 to TRBJ1-2; D is unresolved. This CDR3 region has 13 residues. Germline CDR1 is MGHDK and CDR2 is SYGVNS. The CDR3 protein is CASSEQTYYGYPF. Here the CDR3 DNA reads TGTGCCAGCAGTGAGCAGACCTACTATGGCTACCCCTTC.

The V call is TRBV12-3 or TRBV12-4, the J call TRBJ2-7, with a tentative D call TRBD2 (6 bases). The CDR3 runs to 15 residues. V lost 2 bases to trimming and J lost 0 bases, with 11 bases between them. CDR3 bases: TGTGCCAGCAGTTTATCGGGACTGGGCTCCTACGAGCAGTACTTC. This sequence encodes CASSLSGLGSYEQYF.

This clonotype was detected ten times or more. This chain joins TRBV20-1 and TRBJ2-7; possibly TRBD2 for D (5 bases). This CDR3 is 15 amino acids long. CDR1 is DFQATT and CDR2 is SNEGSKA in the germline V gene (reference sequence). V was pared by 6 bases and J by 4 bases, with 22 bases between. CDR3 nucleotides: TGCAGTGCCCCATTTGTTTGGGCTTCGGGATACGAGCAGTACTTC. It encodes CSAPFVWASGYEQYF.

This clonotype was counted a few times. The J gene is TRBJ1-1, the V gene TRBV20-1; TRBD1 matches at 8 bases. V was pared by 3 bases and J by 6 bases, with 9 bases of the junction left unmatched. The CDR3 length is 14 residues. Germline V lookup: CDR1 DFQATT, CDR2 SNEGSKA (reference sequence). The CDR3 spells CSASPGGRRAEAFF. CDR3 coding DNA: TGCAGTGCTAGCCCAGGGGGCAGGAGGGCTGAAGCTTTCTTT.

This clonotype came up a few times. The genes are TRBV28 and TRBJ2-7, with 10 bases identical to TRBD1. CDR1 is MDHEN and CDR2 is SYDVKM in the germline V gene. The V and J ends lost 3 bases and 5 bases, in that order; junction bases with no gene match: 10. This CDR3 spans 16 amino acids. The CDR3 loop reads CASSFLRSDRGNEQYF. The DNA for the CDR3 is TGTGCCAGCAGTTTCCTCCGATCGGACAGGGGGAACGAGCAGTACTTC.

The rearrangement links TRBV7-2 to TRBJ2-7; D remains ambiguous. V was clipped by 5 bases and J by 0 bases, with 5 bases between them. CDR1 is SGHTA and CDR2 is FQGNSA in the germline V gene. This CDR3 is 12 amino acids long. Here the CDR3 DNA reads TGTGCCAGCAGCCATTTCTCCTACGAGCAGTACTTC. This sequence encodes CASSHFSYEQYF.

This clonotype was counted ten times or more. The chain combines TRBV12-3 or TRBV12-4 with TRBJ2-7; possible D gene TRBD1, 5 bases. V gave up 5 bases and J gave up 0 bases, with 8 bases separating them. The CDR3 totals 13 residues. DNA of the CDR3: TGTGCCAGCAGTCCAGGGATCTCCTACGAGCAGTACTTC. It encodes CASSPGISYEQYF.

The V and J genes are TRBV20-1 and TRBJ2-4; a possible D gene is TRBD2 (6 bases). V was clipped by 3 bases and J by 0 bases, with 6 bases between them. The germline V gene has CDR1 DFQATT and CDR2 SNEGSKA (reference sequence). CDR3 size: 13 residues. This CDR3 is CSASGGAKNIQYF. The CDR3 coding sequence is TGCAGTGCTAGCGGGGGAGCCAAAAACATTCAGTACTTC.

This chain links TRBV6-5 with TRBJ2-1; D may be TRBD1 or TRBD2 (6 bases each). Germline CDR1 and CDR2: MNHEY and SVGAGI. V shed 0 bases and J shed 9 bases, with 15 bases lying between them. The CDR3 extends over 15 amino acids. CDR3 loop: CASSYSPTGAVEQFF. CDR3 DNA sequence: TGTGCCAGCAGTTACTCACCGACGGGGGCCGTTGAGCAGTTCTTC.

The rearrangement joins TRBV10-3 to TRBJ1-6; TRBD1 is a possible D gene (5 bases). Trimming pared 4 bases from V and 8 bases from J, leaving 9 bases between. The CDR3 is made up of 13 amino acids. CDR1 ENHRY and CDR2 SYGVKD come from the germline V gene. Written as DNA, the CDR3 is TGTGCCATCAGTGCAGGGTCGGATTCACCCCTCCACTTT. This gives the protein CAISAGSDSPLHF.

The chain is built from TRBV10-3 and TRBJ2-1; D call uncertain. V was cut by 6 bases and J by 5 bases, with 8 bases left in between. The germline V gene encodes CDR1 ENHRY and CDR2 SYGVKD. The CDR3 is 12 amino acids. The CDR3 DNA reads as TGTGCCATCAGCACTAAAGACAATGAGCAGTTCTTC. It is translated as CAISTKDNEQFF.

This sequence joins TRBV24-1 and TRBJ2-1; no definite D call. The germline V gene encodes CDR1 KGHDR and CDR2 SFDVKD. V shed 9 bases and J shed 2 bases, with 19 bases lying between them. The CDR3 has 16 amino acids. CDR3 region: CATLWPDLTPYNEQFF. The DNA of the CDR3 is TGTGCCACCCTTTGGCCCGACCTAACACCCTACAATGAGCAGTTCTTC.

This rearrangement joins TRBV7-8 to TRBJ2-5; tentatively, D is TRBD1 or TRBD2 (5 bases each). The V gene lost 8 bases and the J gene lost 5 bases, with 24 bases spanning the gap. This CDR3 spans 16 amino acids. Germline-derived CDR1 and CDR2 are SGHVS and FQNEAQ. The CDR3 protein is CASFEGPPLNRETQYF. The CDR3 bases are TGTGCCAGCTTCGAGGGGCCCCCCCTAAACCGGGAGACCCAGTACTTC. Full variable domain (outside the CDR3, taken from reference TRBV7-8 and TRBJ2-5): GAGVSQSPRYKVAKRGQDVALRCDPISGHVSLFWYQQALGQGPEFLTYFQNEAQLDKSGLPSDRFFAERPEGSVSTLKIQRTQQEDSAVYLCASFEGPPLNRETQYFGPGTRLLVL.

J is TRBJ2-5 and V is TRBV5-1, with D unclear. V lost 7 bases, J lost 2 bases, and 15 bases lay in between. The CDR3 contains 14 residues. Germline V gene sequence: CDR1 SGHRS, CDR2 YFSETQ. CDR3 protein: CASRSTRLQETQYF. Here the CDR3 DNA reads TGCGCCAGCCGATCCACGCGACTGCAAGAGACCCAGTACTTC.

This clonotype has more than one count but fewer than ten. V usage is TRBV7-8 and J usage is TRBJ1-1; TRBD1 matches 10 bases. The length of the CDR3 is 15 residues. The J segment lost 4 bases and the V segment lost 5 bases, leaving 7 bases of the junction unmatched. Germline V gives CDR1 SGHVS, CDR2 FQNEAQ. The CDR3 loop is CASSPGTGVGTEAFF. CDR3 nucleotide sequence: TGTGCCAGCAGCCCGGGGACAGGGGTGGGCACTGAAGCTTTCTTT.

The sample holds a few counts of this clonotype. The rearrangement links TRBV28 to TRBJ1-1; D perhaps matches TRBD1 (6 bases). The CDR3 sequence is 16 residues long. V gave up 4 bases and J gave up 3 bases, with 18 bases separating them. Germline V gene lookup returns CDR1 MDHEN and CDR2 SYDVKM. CDR3 in DNA: TGTGCCAGCAGTTCGTCGGGGGCTGTTAGTTACACTGAAGCTTTCTTT. It encodes CASSSSGAVSYTEAFF.

This clonotype was counted at least ten times. The rearrangement uses TRBV6-5 and TRBJ2-3; no clear D. Germline-derived CDR1 and CDR2 are MNHEY and SVGAGI. V was trimmed by 2 bases and J by 6 bases, leaving 12 bases between them. This CDR3 comprises 14 residues. This CDR3 reads CASSYPDPVDTQYF. For the CDR3, the DNA is TGTGCCAGCAGTTACCCTGACCCCGTGGATACGCAGTATTTT.

J is TRBJ2-5 and V is TRBV28; TRBD1 matches 9 bases. In germline, CDR1 is MDHEN, CDR2 SYDVKM. This CDR3 has 14 amino acids. The J segment lost 5 bases and the V segment lost 5 bases, leaving 6 bases of the junction unmatched. CDR3 amino acids: CASSQTGGGETQYF. CDR3 in DNA: TGTGCCAGCAGTCAAACAGGGGGCGGCGAGACCCAGTACTTC.

V usage is TRBV7-2 and J usage is TRBJ1-2; D may be TRBD1 (5 bases). Germline V lookup: CDR1 SGHTA, CDR2 FQGNSA. There are 14 residues in the CDR3. V lost 3 bases to trimming and J lost 3 bases, with 11 bases between them. The CDR3, as DNA: TGTGCCAGCAGCTTTACCAGGGATCACTATGGCTACACCTTC. Its protein product is CASSFTRDHYGYTF.